Listed below are T cell receptor beta chains from one sample, sequenced in a study of vaccination and CD4 T cells after COVID-19. Their recognized antigens are unknown. TCRdb independently ran MiXCR on the PCR reads; one entry per CDR3 protein. The sample yields 9,500 to 15,000 distinct CDR3 sequences, around half seen once. Sequencing was done on a sample of CD4+ T cells from blood, cultured in vitro. Source of these receptors: a human donor who had recovered from COVID-19. Both conserved end residues are part of each CDR3. D genes are given only for firm matches. Only some rows state a clone size, as once, few, many or a class for expanded clones.

J gene: TRBJ2-7; clone size: .; V gene: TRBV27; D gene: .; CDR3 DNA: TGTGCCAGCAGTTCAAGTCAGGGGACGTGGCCCTACGAGCAGTACTTC; CDR3 protein: CASSSSQGTWPYEQYF
J gene: TRBJ1-1; clone size: .; V gene: TRBV19; D gene: .; CDR3 DNA: TGTGCCAGTAGTATCAGCAGGGATAATGAAGCTTTCTTT; CDR3 protein: CASSISRDNEAFF
J gene: TRBJ1-1; clone size: .; V gene: TRBV12-3/TRBV12-4; D gene: .; CDR3 DNA: TGTGCCAGCAGTCACGGTGCAGGGGCGTCGAACACTGAAGCTTTCTTT; CDR3 protein: CASSHGAGASNTEAFF
J gene: TRBJ2-7; clone size: once; V gene: TRBV11-2; D gene: .; CDR3 DNA: TGTGCCAGCAGCGCCTACTACGAGCAGTACTTC; CDR3 protein: CASSAYYEQYF
J gene: TRBJ1-2; clone size: .; V gene: TRBV7-6; D gene: .; CDR3 DNA: TGTGCCAGCGGCCCTGACACGGGAGGGCGAGGCTACACCTTC; CDR3 protein: CASGPDTGGRGYTF
J gene: TRBJ1-5; clone size: .; V gene: TRBV7-2; D gene: .; CDR3 DNA: TGTGCCAGCAGCTTAGTGGGGTTCGATCAGCCCCAGCATTTT; CDR3 protein: CASSLVGFDQPQHF
J gene: TRBJ1-1; clone size: few; V gene: TRBV27; D gene: .; CDR3 DNA: TGTGCCAGCAGTCCCTCTGGGAGTCATCCCAAAGCTTTCTTT; CDR3 protein: CASSPSGSHPKAFF
J gene: TRBJ2-7; clone size: few; V gene: TRBV4-1; D gene: TRBD1; CDR3 DNA: TGCGCCAGCAGCCGCAGACAGGGCGGTGGGGGATACGAGCAGTACTTC; CDR3 protein: CASSRRQGGGGYEQYF
J gene: TRBJ1-1; clone size: .; V gene: TRBV2; D gene: .; CDR3 DNA: TGTGCCAGCAGTGCCTTGCTTAACACTGAAGCTTTCTTT; CDR3 protein: CASSALLNTEAFF
J gene: TRBJ1-2; clone size: .; V gene: TRBV4-3; D gene: TRBD1; CDR3 DNA: TGCGCCAGCAGCCTAGAGATACCAGGGGGTAACTATGGCTACACCTTC; CDR3 protein: CASSLEIPGGNYGYTF
J gene: TRBJ2-2; clone size: medium-sized; V gene: TRBV7-6; D gene: .; CDR3 DNA: TGTGCCAGCAGCTTAACCGCAGGGATCGGGGAGCTGTTTTTT; CDR3 protein: CASSLTAGIGELFF